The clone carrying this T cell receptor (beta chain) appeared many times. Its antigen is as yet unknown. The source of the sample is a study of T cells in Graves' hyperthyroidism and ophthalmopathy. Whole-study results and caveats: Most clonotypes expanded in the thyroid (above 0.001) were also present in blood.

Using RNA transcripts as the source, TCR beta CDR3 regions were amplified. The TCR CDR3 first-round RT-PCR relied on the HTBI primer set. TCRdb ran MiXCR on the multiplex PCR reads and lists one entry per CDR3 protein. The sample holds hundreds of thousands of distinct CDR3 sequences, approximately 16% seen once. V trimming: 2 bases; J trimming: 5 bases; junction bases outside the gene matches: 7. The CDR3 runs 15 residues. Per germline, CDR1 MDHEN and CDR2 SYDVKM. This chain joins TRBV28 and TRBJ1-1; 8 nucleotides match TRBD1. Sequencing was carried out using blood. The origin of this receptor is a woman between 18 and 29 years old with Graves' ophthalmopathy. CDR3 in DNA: TGTGCCAGCAGTTTAGGGTACAGGGGGGGGACTGAAGCTTTCTTT. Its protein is CASSLGYRGGTEAFF.